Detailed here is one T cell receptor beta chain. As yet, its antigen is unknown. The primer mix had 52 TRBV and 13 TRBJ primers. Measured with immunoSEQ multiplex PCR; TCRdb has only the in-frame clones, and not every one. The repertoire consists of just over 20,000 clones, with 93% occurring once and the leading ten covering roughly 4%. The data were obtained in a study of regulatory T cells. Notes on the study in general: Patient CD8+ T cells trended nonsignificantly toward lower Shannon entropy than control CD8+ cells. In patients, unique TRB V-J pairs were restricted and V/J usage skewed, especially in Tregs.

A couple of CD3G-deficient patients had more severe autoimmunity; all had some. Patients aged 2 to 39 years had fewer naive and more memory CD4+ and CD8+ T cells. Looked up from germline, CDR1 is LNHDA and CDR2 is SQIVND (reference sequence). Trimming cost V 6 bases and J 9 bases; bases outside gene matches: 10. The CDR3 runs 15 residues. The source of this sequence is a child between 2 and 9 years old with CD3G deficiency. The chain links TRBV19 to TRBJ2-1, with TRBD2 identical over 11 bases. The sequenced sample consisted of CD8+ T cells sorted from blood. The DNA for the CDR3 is TGTGCCAGTAGCCCGACTAGCGGGATTGGAAGTGAGCAGTTCTTC. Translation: CASSPTSGIGSEQFF. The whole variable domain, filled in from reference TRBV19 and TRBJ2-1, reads DGGITQSPKYLFRKEGQNVTLSCEQNLNHDAMYWYRQDPGQGLRLIYYSQIVNDFQKGDIAEGYSVSREKKESFPLTVTSAQKNPTAFYLCASSPTSGIGSEQFFGPGTRLTVL.